One sample yielded the 21 T cell receptor beta chains listed below, sequenced in a study of shared clonotypes between healthy human individuals. Using immunoSEQ multiplex PCR, the repertoire was profiled, and TCRdb retains in-frame clones only, with some absent. Seen here are approximately 2,300,000 clones, 85% to 95% observed once, and the top ten hold 0.37%. Sequenced sample: naive CD4+ T cells from PBMCs. Subset given: CD45RA+ positively selected. These receptors were taken from a man younger than 30 in good health. Some clones in this sample may be carry-over from other donors' samples.

Here the CDR3 reads CASSLAFPGTEAFF. CDR3 nucleotide sequence: TGTGCCAGCAGCTTAGCATTCCCGGGCACTGAAGCTTTCTTT. The chain joins TRBV7-9 to TRBJ1-1; D gene ambiguous. V gave up 0 bases and J gave up 4 bases, with 9 bases separating them. The CDR3 is 14 amino acids. Germline-derived CDR1 and CDR2 are SEHNR and FQNEAQ (reference sequence).

The chain employs TRBV5-5 and TRBJ2-5; a weak D match, TRBD1 (5 bases). The V end was cut by 6 bases, the J end by 3 bases, with 18 bases between. CDR3 size: 15 residues. CDR1 is SGHKS and CDR2 is YYEKEE in the germline V gene (reference sequence). The CDR3 sequence is CASTPIWSQEETQYF. The CDR3 DNA reads as TGTGCCAGCACCCCGATCTGGTCACAGGAAGAGACCCAGTACTTC.

The chain is built from TRBV9 and TRBJ1-1, with D unresolved. There are 14 residues in the CDR3. Germline V gene lookup returns CDR1 SGDLS and CDR2 YYNGEE. Trimming left V 5 bases short and J 0 bases short, with 11 bases between. The CDR3 DNA reads as TGTGCCAGCAGTCCATCAGCCATGAACACTGAAGCTTTCTTT. Protein: CASSPSAMNTEAFF.

Points on this clone: Other nucleotide sequences in the sample specify the same CDR3. The chain combines TRBV5-1 with TRBJ2-1, with TRBD1 matching over 7 bases. Per the germline V gene, CDR1 is SGHRS and CDR2 is YFSETQ. The CDR3 contains 14 residues. The V segment lost 8 bases and the J segment 3 bases; nucleotides outside the gene matches: 8. DNA for the CDR3: TGCGCCAGTAGCCCCAGGGACAGCTACAATGAGCAGTTCTTC. This codes for CASSPRDSYNEQFF. Drawing the rest from reference TRBV5-1 and TRBJ2-1, the complete variable domain is KAGVTQTPRYLIKTRGQQVTLSCSPISGHRSVSWYQQTPGQGLQFLFEYFSETQRNKGNFPGRFSGRQFSNSRSEMNVSTLELGDSALYLCASSPRDSYNEQFFGPGTRLTVL.

The chain combines TRBV7-9 with TRBJ1-1; D call uncertain. CDR1 and CDR2 (germline): SEHNR, FQNEAQ (reference sequence). This CDR3 spans 13 amino acids. V was shortened by 4 bases and J by 3 bases, with 9 bases between the two germline ends. The CDR3 loop is CASSSYQDTEAFF. CDR3 nucleotides: TGTGCCAGCAGCTCATACCAGGACACTGAAGCTTTCTTT. The full variable domain, in which reference TRBV7-9 and TRBJ1-1 provide the parts outside the CDR3, is DTGVSQNPRHKITKRGQNVTFRCDPISEHNRLYWYRQTLGQGPEFLTYFQNEAQLEKSRLLSDRFSAERPKGSFSTLEIQRTEQGDSAMYLCASSSYQDTEAFFGQGTRLTVV.

The chain joins TRBV11-2 to TRBJ1-4; D gene unclear. The germline gives CDR1 SGHAT, CDR2 FQNNGV. The CDR3 is 15 amino acids. Trimming left V 1 base short and J 4 bases short, with 10 bases between. Here the CDR3 DNA reads TGTGCCAGCAGCTTAGTCGGAGACTATAATGAAAAACTGTTTTTT. Translating it yields CASSLVGDYNEKLFF.

In this sample, this clone turned up a few times. This sample also contains other DNA sequences that code for the same CDR3. The chain employs TRBV7-9 and TRBJ2-3; D might be TRBD1 (5 bases). This CDR3 comprises 14 residues. Per the germline V gene, CDR1 is SEHNR and CDR2 is FQNEAQ (reference sequence). With 3 bases removed from V and 0 bases from J, the gap between germline ends came to 7 bases. The chain's CDR3 is CASSFDRSTDTQYF. CDR3 nucleotide sequence: TGTGCCAGCAGCTTTGACAGAAGCACAGATACGCAGTATTTT.

A note on this clone: Distinct nucleotide sequences in the sample also encode this CDR3. CDR3 loop: CASSLAVSRTEAFF. The CDR3 DNA reads as TGTGCCAGCAGCTTGGCAGTTTCAAGGACTGAAGCTTTCTTT. V is TRBV5-4 and J is TRBJ1-1, with D unclear. V gave up 0 bases and J gave up 5 bases, with 11 bases separating them. The length of the CDR3 is 14 residues. The germline V gene encodes CDR1 SGHNT and CDR2 YYREEE (reference sequence). The full variable domain, rest sourced from reference TRBV5-4 and TRBJ1-1, is ETGVTQSPTHLIKTRGQQVTLRCSSQSGHNTVSWYQQALGQGPQFIFQYYREEENGRGNFPPRFSGLQFPNYSSELNVNALELDDSALYLCASSLAVSRTEAFFGQGTRLTVV.

This clone is a singleton in its sample. The chain is built from TRBV12-5 and TRBJ1-4, with a weak D call TRBD1 (5 bases). Germline CDR1 reads LGHNT; CDR2 reads FRNRAP. The CDR3 totals 19 residues. Trimming shortened V by 2 bases and J by 2 bases, and 21 bases separated the two germline ends. The CDR3 reads CASGLSTGPAGGTNEKLFF. Here the CDR3 DNA reads TGTGCTAGTGGTTTGAGCACAGGTCCTGCGGGTGGGACTAATGAAAAACTGTTTTTT.

In nucleotides, the CDR3 is TGTGCCAGCAGCCAACGCGGAGGGGGCGCCCCGACGATGAACACTGAAGCTTTCTTT. Amino acid sequence: CASSQRGGGAPTMNTEAFF. The V and J genes are TRBV5-4 and TRBJ1-1; 7 bases line up with TRBD1. The CDR3 is made up of 19 amino acids. V shed 4 bases and J 0 bases; nucleotides not matched to a gene: 18. CDR1 SGHNT and CDR2 YYREEE come from the germline V gene (reference sequence).

The genes are TRBV14 and TRBJ1-1; the D is unclear. The CDR3 length is 13 residues. Germline assignment: CDR1 SGHDN and CDR2 FVKESK. Trimming took off 1 base at V and 1 base at J, with 4 bases between the two ends. As DNA, the CDR3 is TGTGCCAGCAGCCAAGGCTGGAACACTGAAGCTTTCTTT. Translation: CASSQGWNTEAFF.

This clone occurred once. Within the sample, other DNA sequences also encode this same CDR3. The chain recombines TRBV7-3 with TRBJ2-2, with D perhaps TRBD1 (6 bases). Germline lookup yields CDR1 SGHTA and CDR2 FQGTGA. V lost 1 base to trimming and J lost 7 bases, with 10 bases between them. CDR3 length equals 14 residues. The CDR3 sequence is CASSLRGQGGELFF. The CDR3, as DNA: TGTGCCAGCAGCTTAAGGGGGCAGGGCGGGGAGCTGTTTTTT.

This chain links TRBV9 with TRBJ1-6, with 7 bases matching TRBD1. The germline V gene encodes CDR1 SGDLS and CDR2 YYNGEE. The CDR3 has 14 residues. V trimming: 3 bases; J trimming: 5 bases; junction bases outside the gene matches: 2. The CDR3 sequence: CASSATGDNSPLHF. As DNA, the CDR3 is TGTGCCAGCAGCGCAACAGGGGATAATTCACCCCTCCACTTT.

The chain carries TRBV2 and TRBJ2-2, with 7 bases that match TRBD1. The J segment lost 5 bases and the V segment lost 4 bases, leaving 4 bases of the junction unmatched. The CDR3 is made up of 14 amino acids. Germline V gene sequence: CDR1 SNHLY, CDR2 FYNNEI. CDR3 amino acids: CASSAGTATGELFF. In DNA, the CDR3 is TGTGCCAGCAGTGCCGGGACAGCGACCGGGGAGCTGTTTTTT.

This chain links TRBV7-2 with TRBJ2-3; D tentatively reads TRBD1 or TRBD2 (5 bases each). Germline CDR1 reads SGHTA; CDR2 reads FQGNSA. Trimming removed 4 bases from V and 5 bases from J, with 16 bases in between. This CDR3 is built from 15 residues. This chain's CDR3 is CASSSWGIEQDTQYF. The DNA of the CDR3 is TGTGCCAGCAGCTCCTGGGGGATTGAGCAAGATACGCAGTATTTT.

The V gene is TRBV4-1, the J gene TRBJ2-3; 9 bases are shared with TRBD2. CDR1 is MGHRA and CDR2 is YSYEKL in the germline V gene. V was clipped by 0 bases and J by 1 base; unmatched bases: 8. The CDR3 has 18 residues. CDR3 sequence (DNA): TGCGCCAGCAGCCAAGATCGTGCAGCGGGAGGTCGCACAGATACGCAGTATTTT. Protein: CASSQDRAAGGRTDTQYF.

This clone has a single count. CDR3 DNA: TGTGCCAGCAGCGGCCGGGACAGGGGAAGCACAGATACGCAGTATTTT. As protein: CASSGRDRGSTDTQYF. The rearrangement links TRBV5-4 to TRBJ2-3; 10 nucleotides align to TRBD1. V shed 4 bases, J shed 0 bases, and the junction held 5 bases outside the gene matches. The CDR3 length is 16 residues. Germline V gene lookup returns CDR1 SGHNT and CDR2 YYREEE (reference sequence). The full variable domain, rest sourced from reference TRBV5-4 and TRBJ2-3, is ETGVTQSPTHLIKTRGQQVTLRCSSQSGHNTVSWYQQALGQGPQFIFQYYREEENGRGNFPPRFSGLQFPNYSSELNVNALELDDSALYLCASSGRDRGSTDTQYFGPGTRLTVL.

Of note for this clone: The sample carries other DNA sequences with the same CDR3. V is TRBV18 and J is TRBJ2-7, with D maybe TRBD2 (6 bases). Per germline, CDR1 KGHSH and CDR2 LQKENI. CDR3 length: 13 residues. Deletions cut 3 bases from V and 3 bases from J, with 9 bases between. The CDR3 protein is CASSPGGSYEQYF. The CDR3, as DNA: TGTGCCAGCTCACCGGGGGGTAGCTACGAGCAGTACTTC.

Note on this clone: The sample contains more than one DNA sequence encoding this CDR3. CDR3 residues: CASSFTSASYEQYF. The CDR3 DNA reads as TGTGCCAGCAGTTTTACTAGCGCGTCCTACGAGCAGTACTTC. V and J are TRBV6-5 and TRBJ2-7; TRBD2 aligns across 7 bases. Germline CDR1 reads MNHEY; CDR2 reads SVGAGI. The junction had 4 bases not matched to a gene; V was cut back by 4 bases and J by 1 base. The CDR3 has 14 residues.

This clone showed up just once. The chain carries TRBV6-1 and TRBJ1-3; D is perhaps TRBD1 (6 bases). The CDR3 is 17 residues long. V was clipped by 0 bases and J by 1 base, with 13 bases between them. CDR1 and CDR2 from the germline V gene are MNHNS and SASEGT. CDR3: CASSEAVTGLSGNTIYF. The CDR3 region has the DNA TGTGCCAGCAGTGAAGCAGTCACAGGGTTGTCTGGAAACACCATATATTTT.

Details on this clone: Other nucleotide sequences in the sample specify the same CDR3. The chain is built from TRBV20-1 and TRBJ2-1; D is ambiguous. Per the germline V gene, CDR1 is DFQATT and CDR2 is SNEGSKA (reference sequence). Trimming took off 6 bases at V and 4 bases at J, with 4 bases between the two ends. The CDR3 has 10 residues. The CDR3 sequence is CSATYNEQFF. The CDR3 region has the DNA TGCAGTGCAACTTACAATGAGCAGTTCTTC.